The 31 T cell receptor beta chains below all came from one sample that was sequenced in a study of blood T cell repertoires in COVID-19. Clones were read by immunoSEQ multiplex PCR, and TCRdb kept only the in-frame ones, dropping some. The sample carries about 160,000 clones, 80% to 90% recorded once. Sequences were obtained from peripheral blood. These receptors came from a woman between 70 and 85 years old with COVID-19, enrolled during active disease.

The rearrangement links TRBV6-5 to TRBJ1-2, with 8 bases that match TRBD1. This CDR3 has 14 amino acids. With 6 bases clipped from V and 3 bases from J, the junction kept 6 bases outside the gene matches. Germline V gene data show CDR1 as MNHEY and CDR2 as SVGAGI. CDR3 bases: TGTGCCAGCAGCCGGACAGGGTTCGACTATGGCTACACCTTC. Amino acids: CASSRTGFDYGYTF.

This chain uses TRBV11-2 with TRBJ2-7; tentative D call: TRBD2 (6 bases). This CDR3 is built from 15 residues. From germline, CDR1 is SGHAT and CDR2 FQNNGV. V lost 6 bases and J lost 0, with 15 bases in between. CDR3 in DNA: TGTGCCAGCAGGCCCGGGACTCAGGGCTCCTACGAGCAGTACTTC. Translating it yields CASRPGTQGSYEQYF. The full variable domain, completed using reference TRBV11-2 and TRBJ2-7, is EAGVAQSPRYKIIEKRQSVAFWCNPISGHATLYWYQQILGQGPKLLIQFQNNGVVDDSQLPKDRFSAERLKGVDSTLKIQPAKLEDSAVYLCASRPGTQGSYEQYFGPGTRLTVT.

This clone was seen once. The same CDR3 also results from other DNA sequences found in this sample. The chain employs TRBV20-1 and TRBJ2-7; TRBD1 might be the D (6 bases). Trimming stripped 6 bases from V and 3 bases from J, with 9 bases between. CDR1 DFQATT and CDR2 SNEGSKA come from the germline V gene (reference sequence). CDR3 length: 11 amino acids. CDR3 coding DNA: TGCAGTGCCCTGGACAGCTACGAGCAGTACTTC. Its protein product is CSALDSYEQYF.

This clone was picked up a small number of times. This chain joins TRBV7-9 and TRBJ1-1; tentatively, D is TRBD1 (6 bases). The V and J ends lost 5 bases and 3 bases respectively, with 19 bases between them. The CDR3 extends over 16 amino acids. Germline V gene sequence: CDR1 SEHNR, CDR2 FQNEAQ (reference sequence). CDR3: CASSRSIGGWDTEAFF. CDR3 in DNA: TGTGCCAGCAGCAGGAGTATAGGGGGATGGGACACTGAAGCTTTCTTT. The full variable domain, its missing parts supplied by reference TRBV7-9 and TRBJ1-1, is DTGVSQNPRHKITKRGQNVTFRCDPISEHNRLYWYRQTLGQGPEFLTYFQNEAQLEKSRLLSDRFSAERPKGSFSTLEIQRTEQGDSAMYLCASSRSIGGWDTEAFFGQGTRLTVV.

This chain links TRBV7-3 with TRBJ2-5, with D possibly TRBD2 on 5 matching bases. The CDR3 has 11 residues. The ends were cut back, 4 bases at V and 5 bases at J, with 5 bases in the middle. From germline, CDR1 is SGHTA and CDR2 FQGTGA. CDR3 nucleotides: TGTGCCAGCAGCTCGGGGGAGACCCAGTACTTC. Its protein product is CASSSGETQYF.

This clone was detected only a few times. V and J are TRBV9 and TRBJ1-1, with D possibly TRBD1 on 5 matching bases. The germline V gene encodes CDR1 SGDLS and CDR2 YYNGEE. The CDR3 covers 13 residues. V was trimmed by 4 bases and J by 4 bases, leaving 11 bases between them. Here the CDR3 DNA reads TGTGCCAGCAGCCCGCAGGGTATCACTGAAGCTTTCTTT. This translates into CASSPQGITEAFF.

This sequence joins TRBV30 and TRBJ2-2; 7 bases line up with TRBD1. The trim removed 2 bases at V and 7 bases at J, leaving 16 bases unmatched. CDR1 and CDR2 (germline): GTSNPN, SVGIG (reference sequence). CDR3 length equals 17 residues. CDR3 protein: CAWSPSFMTGILGELFF. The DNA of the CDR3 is TGTGCCTGGAGTCCTTCCTTCATGACAGGGATCCTCGGGGAGCTGTTTTTT.

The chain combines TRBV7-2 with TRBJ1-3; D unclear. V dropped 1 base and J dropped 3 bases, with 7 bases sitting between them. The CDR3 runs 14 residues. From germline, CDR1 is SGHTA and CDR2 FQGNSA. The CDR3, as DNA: TGTGCCAGCAGCTTAGGAGTACTTGGAAACACCATATATTTT. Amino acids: CASSLGVLGNTIYF.

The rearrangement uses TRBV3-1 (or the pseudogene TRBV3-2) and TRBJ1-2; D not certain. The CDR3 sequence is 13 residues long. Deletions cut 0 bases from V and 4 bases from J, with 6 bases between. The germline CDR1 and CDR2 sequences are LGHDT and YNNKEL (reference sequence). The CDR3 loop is CASSQESVYGYTF. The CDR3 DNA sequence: TGTGCCAGCAGCCAAGAGTCAGTCTATGGCTACACCTTC.

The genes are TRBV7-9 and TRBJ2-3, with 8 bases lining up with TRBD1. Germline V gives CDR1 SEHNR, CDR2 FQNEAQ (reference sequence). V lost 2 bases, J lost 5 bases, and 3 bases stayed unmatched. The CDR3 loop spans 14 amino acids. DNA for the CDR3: TGTGCCAGCAGCTTACGGACAGGGAGAGATACGCAGTATTTT. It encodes CASSLRTGRDTQYF.

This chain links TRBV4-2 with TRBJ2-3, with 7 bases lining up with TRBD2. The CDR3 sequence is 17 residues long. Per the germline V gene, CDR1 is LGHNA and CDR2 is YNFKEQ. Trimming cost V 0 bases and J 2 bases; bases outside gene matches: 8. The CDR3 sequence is CASSQEYSGADTDTQYF. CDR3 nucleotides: TGTGCCAGCAGCCAAGAATACAGCGGGGCGGACACAGATACGCAGTATTTT.

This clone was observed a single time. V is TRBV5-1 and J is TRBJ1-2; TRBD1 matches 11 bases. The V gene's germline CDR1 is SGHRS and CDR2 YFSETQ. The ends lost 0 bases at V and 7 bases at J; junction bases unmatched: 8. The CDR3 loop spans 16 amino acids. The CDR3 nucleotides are TGCGCCAGCAGCTTGGCCAGGGGGACAGGGGGTCTTGGCTACACCTTC. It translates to CASSLARGTGGLGYTF.

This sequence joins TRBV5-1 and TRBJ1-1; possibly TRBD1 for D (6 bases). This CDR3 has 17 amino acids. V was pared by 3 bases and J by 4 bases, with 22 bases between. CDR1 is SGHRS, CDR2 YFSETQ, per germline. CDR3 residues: CASSWFGVVGGGTEAFF. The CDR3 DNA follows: TGCGCCAGCAGCTGGTTCGGGGTTGTGGGAGGGGGCACTGAAGCTTTCTTT.

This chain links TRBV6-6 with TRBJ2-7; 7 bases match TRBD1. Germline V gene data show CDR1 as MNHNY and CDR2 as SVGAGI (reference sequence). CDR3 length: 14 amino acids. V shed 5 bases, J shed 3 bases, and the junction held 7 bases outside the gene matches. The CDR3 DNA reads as TGTGCCAGCAGTCTGGGACAGAACATCTACGAGCAGTACTTC. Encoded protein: CASSLGQNIYEQYF.

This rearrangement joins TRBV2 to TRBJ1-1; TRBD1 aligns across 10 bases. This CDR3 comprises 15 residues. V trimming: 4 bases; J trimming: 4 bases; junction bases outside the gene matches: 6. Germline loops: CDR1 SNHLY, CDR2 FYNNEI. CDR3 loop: CASSVWGQGSTEAFF. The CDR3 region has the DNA TGTGCCAGCAGTGTCTGGGGACAGGGGTCCACTGAAGCTTTCTTT.

CDR3: CASRWGTSGRPSQETQYF. The CDR3 DNA sequence: TGCGCCAGCAGGTGGGGGACTAGCGGAAGACCCTCCCAAGAGACCCAGTACTTC. The V and J genes are TRBV5-1 and TRBJ2-5; 11 positions match TRBD2. Germline V lookup: CDR1 SGHRS, CDR2 YFSETQ. With V trimmed by 5 bases and J by 1 base, 13 bases remained unmatched. The CDR3 length is 18 residues.

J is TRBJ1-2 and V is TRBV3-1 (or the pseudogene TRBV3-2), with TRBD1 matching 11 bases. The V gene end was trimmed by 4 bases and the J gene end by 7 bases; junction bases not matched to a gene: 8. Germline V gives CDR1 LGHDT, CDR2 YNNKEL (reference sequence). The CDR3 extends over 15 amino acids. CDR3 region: CASSRRGQGESGYTF. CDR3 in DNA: TGTGCCAGCAGCCGTAGGGGACAGGGGGAGAGTGGCTACACCTTC.

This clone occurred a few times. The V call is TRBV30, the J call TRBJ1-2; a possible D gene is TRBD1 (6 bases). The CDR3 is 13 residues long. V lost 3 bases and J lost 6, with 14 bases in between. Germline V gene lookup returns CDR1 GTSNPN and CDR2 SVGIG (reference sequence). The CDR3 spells CAWRAGAGNGYTF. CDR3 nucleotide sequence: TGTGCCTGGAGGGCAGGGGCCGGGAATGGCTACACCTTC.

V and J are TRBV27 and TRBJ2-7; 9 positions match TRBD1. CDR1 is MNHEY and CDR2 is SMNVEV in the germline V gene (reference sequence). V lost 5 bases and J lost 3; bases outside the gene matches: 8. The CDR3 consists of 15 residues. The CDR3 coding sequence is TGTGCCAGCAGTAAGCCCGGGACAGGGAACTACGAGCAGTACTTC. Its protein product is CASSKPGTGNYEQYF.

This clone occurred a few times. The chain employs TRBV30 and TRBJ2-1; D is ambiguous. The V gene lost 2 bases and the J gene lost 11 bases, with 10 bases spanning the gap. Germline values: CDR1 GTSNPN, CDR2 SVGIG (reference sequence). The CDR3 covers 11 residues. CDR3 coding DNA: TGTGCCTGGAGTTTCGAGGTTAAGCAGTTCTTC. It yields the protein CAWSFEVKQFF.

DNA for the CDR3: TGTGCCAGCAGCCTGGCGTCAGGGTATAGCAATCAGCCCCAGCATTTT. Its protein product is CASSLASGYSNQPQHF. The V and J genes are TRBV28 and TRBJ1-5; D might be TRBD1 (5 bases). Trimming stripped 6 bases from V and 0 bases from J, with 15 bases between. Germline CDR1 reads MDHEN; CDR2 reads SYDVKM. This CDR3 comprises 16 residues. The full variable domain, with the rest looked up from reference TRBV28 and TRBJ1-5, is DVKVTQSSRYLVKRTGEKVFLECVQDMDHENMFWYRQDPGLGLRLIYFSYDVKMKEKGDIPEGYSVSREKKERFSLILESASTNQTSMYLCASSLASGYSNQPQHFGDGTRLSIL.

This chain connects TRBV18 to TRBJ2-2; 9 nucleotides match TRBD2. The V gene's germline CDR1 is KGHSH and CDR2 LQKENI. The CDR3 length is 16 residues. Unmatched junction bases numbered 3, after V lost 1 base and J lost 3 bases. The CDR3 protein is CASSPRPSGDTGELFF. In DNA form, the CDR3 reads TGTGCCAGCTCACCACGGCCTAGCGGGGACACCGGGGAGCTGTTTTTT.

In DNA, the CDR3 is TGCAGTGCTAGTCCAATGGGACAGGGGGGGGCCTATGGCTACACCTTC. Its protein is CSASPMGQGGAYGYTF. The chain uses TRBV20-1 and TRBJ1-2, with 11 nucleotides matching TRBD1. This CDR3 region has 16 residues. V lost 3 bases to trimming and J lost 4 bases; unmatched junction nucleotides: 10. Germline CDR1 and CDR2: DFQATT and SNEGSKA (reference sequence).

CDR3 coding DNA: TGTGCCAGCAGCTCCTCGGACAGGGGGACCTACAATGAGCAGTTCTTC. Translation gives CASSSSDRGTYNEQFF. This rearrangement joins TRBV13 to TRBJ2-1; 10 bases are shared with TRBD1. Germline CDR1 and CDR2: PRHDT and FYEKMQ (reference sequence). The junction had 5 bases not matched to a gene; V was cut back by 4 bases and J by 2 bases. The CDR3 contains 16 residues.

CDR3: CASSPTGGGQPQHF. The CDR3 nucleotides are TGTGCCAGTAGTCCAACAGGGGGCGGACAGCCCCAGCATTTT. The chain joins TRBV19 to TRBJ1-5; TRBD1 aligns across 9 bases. CDR1 and CDR2 from the germline V gene are LNHDA and SQIVND (reference sequence). V lost 5 bases, J lost 7 bases, and 6 bases stayed unmatched. There are 14 residues in the CDR3.

As DNA, the CDR3 is TGTGCTAGTGGCCACGGGACTGCCTTTGATGGCTACACCTTC. Translation: CASGHGTAFDGYTF. The chain joins TRBV12-5 to TRBJ1-2; TRBD1 might be the D (5 bases). The germline V gene has CDR1 LGHNT and CDR2 FRNRAP. Trimming took off 6 bases at V and 6 bases at J, with 17 bases between the two ends. CDR3 length equals 14 residues. Full variable domain (remainder filled in from reference TRBV12-5 and TRBJ1-2): DARVTQTPRHKVTEMGQEVTMRCQPILGHNTVFWYRQTMMQGLELLAYFRNRAPLDDSGMPKDRFSAEMPDATLATLKIQPSEPRDSAVYFCASGHGTAFDGYTFGSGTRLTVV.

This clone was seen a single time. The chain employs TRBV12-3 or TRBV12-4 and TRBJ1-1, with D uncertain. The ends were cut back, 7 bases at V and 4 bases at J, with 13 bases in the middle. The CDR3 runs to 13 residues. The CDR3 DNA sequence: TGTGCCAGCACATATCGGGGAGGCACTGAAGCTTTCTTT. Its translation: CASTYRGGTEAFF.

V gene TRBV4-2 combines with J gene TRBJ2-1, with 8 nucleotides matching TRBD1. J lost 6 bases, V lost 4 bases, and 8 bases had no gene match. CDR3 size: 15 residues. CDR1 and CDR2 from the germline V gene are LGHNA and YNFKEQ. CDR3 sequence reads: CASSRSQGASNEQFF. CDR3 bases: TGTGCCAGCAGCCGGAGCCAGGGGGCCAGCAATGAGCAGTTCTTC.

CDR3 amino acids: CAISELRYEQYF. CDR3 bases: TGTGCCATCAGCGAGCTGAGGTACGAGCAGTACTTC. The J gene is TRBJ2-7, the V gene TRBV10-3; D is ambiguous. V was pared by 6 bases and J by 4 bases, with 10 bases between. The CDR3 consists of 12 residues. CDR1 and CDR2 from the germline V gene are ENHRY and SYGVKD.

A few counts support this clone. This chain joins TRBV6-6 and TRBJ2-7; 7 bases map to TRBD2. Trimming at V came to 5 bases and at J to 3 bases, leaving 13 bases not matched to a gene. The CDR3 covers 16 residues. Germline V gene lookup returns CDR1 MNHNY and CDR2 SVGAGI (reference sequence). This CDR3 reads CASSPQSGRPGYEQYF. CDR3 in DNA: TGTGCCAGCAGTCCTCAATCCGGGAGGCCAGGCTACGAGCAGTACTTC.

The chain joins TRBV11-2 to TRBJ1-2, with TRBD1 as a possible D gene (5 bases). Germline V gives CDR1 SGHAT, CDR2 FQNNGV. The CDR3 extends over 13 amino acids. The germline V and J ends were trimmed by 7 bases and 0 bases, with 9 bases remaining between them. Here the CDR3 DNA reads TGTGCCAGCAAGGCAGGGACTAACTATGGCTACACCTTC. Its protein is CASKAGTNYGYTF.